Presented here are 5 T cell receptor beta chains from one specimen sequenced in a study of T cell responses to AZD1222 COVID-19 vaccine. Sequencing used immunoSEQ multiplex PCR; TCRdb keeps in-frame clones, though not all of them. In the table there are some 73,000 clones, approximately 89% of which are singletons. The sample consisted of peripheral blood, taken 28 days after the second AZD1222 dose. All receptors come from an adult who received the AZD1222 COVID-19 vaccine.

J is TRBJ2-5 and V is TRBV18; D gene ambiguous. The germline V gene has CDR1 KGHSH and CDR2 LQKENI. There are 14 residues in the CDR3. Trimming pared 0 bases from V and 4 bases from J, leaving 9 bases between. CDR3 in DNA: TGTGCCAGCTCACCACCGACCATCCCAGAGACCCAGTACTTC. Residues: CASSPPTIPETQYF.

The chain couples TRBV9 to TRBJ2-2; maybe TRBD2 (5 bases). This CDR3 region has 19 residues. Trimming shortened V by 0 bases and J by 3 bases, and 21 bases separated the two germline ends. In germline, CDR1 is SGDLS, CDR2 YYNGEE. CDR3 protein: CASSVDGVNALRDTGELFF. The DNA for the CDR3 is TGTGCCAGCAGCGTAGACGGGGTAAATGCATTGAGGGACACCGGGGAGCTGTTTTTT.

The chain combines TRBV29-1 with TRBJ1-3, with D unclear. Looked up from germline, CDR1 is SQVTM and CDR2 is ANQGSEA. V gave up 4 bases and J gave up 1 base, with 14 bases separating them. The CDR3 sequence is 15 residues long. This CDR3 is CSVAFSLGSGNTIYF. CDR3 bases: TGCAGCGTTGCATTCTCCTTGGGATCTGGAAACACCATATATTTT.

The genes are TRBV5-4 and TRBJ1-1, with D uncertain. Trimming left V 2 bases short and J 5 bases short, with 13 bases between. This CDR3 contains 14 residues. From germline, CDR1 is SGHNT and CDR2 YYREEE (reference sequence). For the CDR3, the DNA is TGTGCCAGCAGCTTCGTACAGTCGAGGACTGAAGCTTTCTTT. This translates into CASSFVQSRTEAFF.

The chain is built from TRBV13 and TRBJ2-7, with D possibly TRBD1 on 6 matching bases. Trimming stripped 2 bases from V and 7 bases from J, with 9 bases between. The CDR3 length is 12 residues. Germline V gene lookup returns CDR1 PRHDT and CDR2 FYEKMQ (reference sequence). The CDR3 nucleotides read TGTGCCAGCAGCTTAAGGGGGACAGAGCAGTACGTC. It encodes CASSLRGTEQYV.